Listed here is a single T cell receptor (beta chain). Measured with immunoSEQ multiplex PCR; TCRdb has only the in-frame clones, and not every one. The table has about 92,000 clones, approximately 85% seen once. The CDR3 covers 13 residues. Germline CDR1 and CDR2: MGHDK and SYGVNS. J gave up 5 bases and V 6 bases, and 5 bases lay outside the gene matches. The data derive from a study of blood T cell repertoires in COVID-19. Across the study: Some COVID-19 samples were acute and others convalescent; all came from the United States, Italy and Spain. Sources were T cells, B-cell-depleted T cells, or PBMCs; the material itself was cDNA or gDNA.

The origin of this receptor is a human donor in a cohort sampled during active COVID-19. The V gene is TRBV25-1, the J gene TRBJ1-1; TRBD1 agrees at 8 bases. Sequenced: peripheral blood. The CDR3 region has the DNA TGTGCCAGCAGCCCACAGGGGGTTACTGAAGCTTTCTTT. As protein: CASSPQGVTEAFF.